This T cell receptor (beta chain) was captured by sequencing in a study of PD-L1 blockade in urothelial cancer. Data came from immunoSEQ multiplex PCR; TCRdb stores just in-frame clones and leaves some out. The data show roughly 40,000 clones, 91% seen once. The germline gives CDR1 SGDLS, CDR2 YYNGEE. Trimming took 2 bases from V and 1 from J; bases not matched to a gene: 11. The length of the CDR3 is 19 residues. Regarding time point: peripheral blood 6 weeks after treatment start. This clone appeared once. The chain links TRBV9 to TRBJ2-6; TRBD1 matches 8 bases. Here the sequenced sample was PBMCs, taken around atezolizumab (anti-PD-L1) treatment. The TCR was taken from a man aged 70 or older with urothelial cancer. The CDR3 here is CASSVSPGQGVSGANVLTF. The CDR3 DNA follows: TGTGCCAGCAGCGTCTCACCTGGACAGGGCGTTTCTGGGGCCAACGTCCTGACTTTC.